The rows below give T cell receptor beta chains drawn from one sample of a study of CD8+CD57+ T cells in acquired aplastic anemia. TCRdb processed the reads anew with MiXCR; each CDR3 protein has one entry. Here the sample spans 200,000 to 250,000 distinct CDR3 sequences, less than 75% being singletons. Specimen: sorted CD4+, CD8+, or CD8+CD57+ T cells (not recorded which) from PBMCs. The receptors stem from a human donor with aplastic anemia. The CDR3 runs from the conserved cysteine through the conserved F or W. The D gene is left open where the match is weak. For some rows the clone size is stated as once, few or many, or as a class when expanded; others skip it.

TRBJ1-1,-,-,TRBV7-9,TGTGCCAGCACCCGCTTCTTAAGACGGACGAACACTGAAGCTTTCTTT,CASTRFLRRTNTEAFF
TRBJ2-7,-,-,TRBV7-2,TGCGCCAGCAGCCTCCCCGAGGTTCCCGAGCAGTACTTC,CASSLPEVPEQYF
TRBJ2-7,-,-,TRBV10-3,TGTGCCATCAGTGTCCAGGGAAGCAACTACGAGCAGTACTTC,CAISVQGSNYEQYF
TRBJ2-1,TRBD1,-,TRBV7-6,TGTGCCAGCAGCTCTGGGACAGGGATCGATGAGCAGTTCTTC,CASSSGTGIDEQFF
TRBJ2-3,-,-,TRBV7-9,TGTGCCAGCAGCTCCGACACGGGTACGCAGTATTTT,CASSSDTGTQYF
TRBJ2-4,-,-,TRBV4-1,TGCGCCAGCAGCCAAGTGGGGGGCAAAAACATTCAGTACTTC,CASSQVGGKNIQYF
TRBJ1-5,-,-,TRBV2,TGTGCCAGCAGTTACCTCACAGGCCACGAGCATTTT,CASSYLTGHEHF
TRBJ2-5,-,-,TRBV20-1,TGCAGTGCTCCGCCCGGGGAGACCCAGTACTTC,CSAPPGETQYF
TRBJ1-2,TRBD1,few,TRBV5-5,TGTGCCAGCAGCTTGACAGGGGGATCAGAAGGCTACACCTTC,CASSLTGGSEGYTF
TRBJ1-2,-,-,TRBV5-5,TGTGCCAGCAGCTTGGGACAGGTCGGCCGCTACACCTTC,CASSLGQVGRYTF
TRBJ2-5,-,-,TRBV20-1,TGCAGTGCCCCCCAGGGAGAGGGAGAGACCCAGTACTTC,CSAPQGEGETQYF
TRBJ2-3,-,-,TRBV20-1,TGCAGTGCCCTGGGACGGGGAAAAGGGACAGATACGCAGTATTTT,CSALGRGKGTDTQYF
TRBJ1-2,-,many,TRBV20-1,TGCAGTGCTAGTACCTACTATGGCTACACCTTC,CSASTYYGYTF
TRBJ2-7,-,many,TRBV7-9,TGTGCCAGCAGTTACAGCGAGGCGAACTCCTACGAGCAGTACTTC,CASSYSEANSYEQYF
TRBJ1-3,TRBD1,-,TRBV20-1,TGCAGTGCTGCACAGGGGCGGAACTCTGGAAACACCATATATTTT,CSAAQGRNSGNTIYF
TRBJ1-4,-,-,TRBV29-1,TGCAGCGTTGAACCACAGGGTAGCAGAAAACTGTTTTTT,CSVEPQGSRKLFF
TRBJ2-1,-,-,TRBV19,TGTGCCAGTTGGAGAGCGGGCGGGGCGTACAATGAGCAGTTCTTC,CASWRAGGAYNEQFF
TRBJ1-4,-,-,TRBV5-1,TGCGCCAGCAGCTTGGGTCTGGGGGAAAAACTGTTTTTT,CASSLGLGEKLFF
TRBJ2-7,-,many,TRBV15,TGTGCCACCAGCCATACTCAGGACAGATACGAGCAGTACTTC,CATSHTQDRYEQYF
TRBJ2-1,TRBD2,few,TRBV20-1,TGCAGTGCTAGAGGAGTACGGCCGGCCCCGGGGGGGCCCGACAATGAGCAGTTCTTC,CSARGVRPAPGGPDNEQFF
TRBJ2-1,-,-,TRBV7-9,TGTGCCAGCAGCCCCTCGGACAATGAGCAGTTCTTC,CASSPSDNEQFF
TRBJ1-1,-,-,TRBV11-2,TGTGCCAGCAGCTTAGGGAGGGGCGGCACTGAAGCTTTCTTT,CASSLGRGGTEAFF
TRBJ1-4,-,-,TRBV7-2,TGTGCCAGCAGCGAGACCCCTGGGATCGGACTGTTTTTT,CASSETPGIGLFF
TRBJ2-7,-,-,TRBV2,TGTGCCAGCAGTGGGCTAGCGCTGTCCTACGAGCAGTACTTC,CASSGLALSYEQYF
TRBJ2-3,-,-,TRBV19,TGTGCCAGTAGTATGGGCCAGGTCGGCCTTTTGGGTACGCAGTATTTT,CASSMGQVGLLGTQYF
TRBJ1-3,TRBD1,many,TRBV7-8,TGTGCCAGCAGCTTAGATTGGACAGGGGCCTCTGGAAACACCATATATTTT,CASSLDWTGASGNTIYF
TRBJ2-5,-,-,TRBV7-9,TGTGCCAGCAGCGGTAGCGAGACCCCAGGGAAGACCCAGTACTTC,CASSGSETPGKTQYF
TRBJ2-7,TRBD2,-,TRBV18,TGTGCCAGCACTGGACTAGCGGGAGTTTACGAGCAGTACTTC,CASTGLAGVYEQYF
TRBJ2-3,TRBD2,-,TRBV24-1,TGTGCCACCAGTGATTTTAGAGCGGGGGGGCCGGTAGATACGCAGTATTTT,CATSDFRAGGPVDTQYF
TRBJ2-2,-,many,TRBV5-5,TGTGCCACATCACCCGAAATCGGGGGCTACGCGAACACCGGGGAGCTGTTTTTT,CATSPEIGGYANTGELFF
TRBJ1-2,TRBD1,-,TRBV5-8,TGCGCCAGCAGCCAAACCGGGACAGATTATGGCTACACCTTC,CASSQTGTDYGYTF
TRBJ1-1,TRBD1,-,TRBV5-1,TGCGCCAGCAGCTCCCTTGACAGGGTCGAGGCTTTCTTT,CASSSLDRVEAFF
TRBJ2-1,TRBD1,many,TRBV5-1,TGCGCCAGCAGCTTGGGGGACAGGTTACCCTACAATGAGCAGTTCTTC,CASSLGDRLPYNEQFF
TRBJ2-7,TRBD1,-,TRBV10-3,TGTGCCATCGGCTTACCTCCGGGACAGTCCTACGAGCAGTACTTC,CAIGLPPGQSYEQYF
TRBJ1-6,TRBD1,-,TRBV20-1,TGCAGTGCTAGAGAGGTCACAGGGGCAGTAAATTCACCCCTCCACTTT,CSAREVTGAVNSPLHF
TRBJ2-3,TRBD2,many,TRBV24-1,TGTGCCACCAGTGACCCATCGGGGACTAGCGGGAGTACAGATACGCAGTATTTT,CATSDPSGTSGSTDTQYF
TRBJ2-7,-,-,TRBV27,TGTGCCAGCACCACCTTGAACGACGAGCAGTACTTC,CASTTLNDEQYF
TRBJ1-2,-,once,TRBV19,TGTGCCAGTAGTACCACTTCGGACGGTTTAGGCCGGGCCTACACCTTC,CASSTTSDGLGRAYTF
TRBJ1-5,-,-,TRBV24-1,TGTGCCACCAGTGGCCGAGTTAATCAGCCCCAGCATTTT,CATSGRVNQPQHF
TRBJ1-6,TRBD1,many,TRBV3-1,TGTGCCAGCAGTCCGATTCCGACAGGGGAGGAATCACCCCTCCACTTT,CASSPIPTGEESPLHF
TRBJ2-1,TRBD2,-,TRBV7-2,TGTGCCAGCAGTTCCAGTGGGTTAGCGGGAGCCTCTGAGCAGTTCTTC,CASSSSGLAGASEQFF
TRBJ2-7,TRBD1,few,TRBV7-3,TGTGCCAGCAGCCCAGAGGGGACAGGGGTTTCCGAGCAGTACTTC,CASSPEGTGVSEQYF